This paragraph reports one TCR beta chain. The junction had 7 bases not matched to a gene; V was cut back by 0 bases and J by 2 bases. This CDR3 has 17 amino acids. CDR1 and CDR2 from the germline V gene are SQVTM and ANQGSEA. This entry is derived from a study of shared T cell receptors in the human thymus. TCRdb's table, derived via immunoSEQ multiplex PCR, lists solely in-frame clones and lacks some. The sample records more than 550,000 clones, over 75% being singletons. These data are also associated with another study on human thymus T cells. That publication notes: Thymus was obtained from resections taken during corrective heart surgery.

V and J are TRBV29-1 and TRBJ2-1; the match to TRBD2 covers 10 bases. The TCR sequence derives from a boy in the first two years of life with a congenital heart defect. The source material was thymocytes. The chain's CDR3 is CSVEDREREGPYNEQFF. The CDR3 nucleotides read TGCAGCGTTGAAGATCGGGAGCGGGAGGGCCCCTACAATGAGCAGTTCTTC.